Shown below are 18 T cell receptor beta chains from a single sample sequenced in a study of a mutant IDH1 vaccine in newly diagnosed glioma. Produced via immunoSEQ multiplex PCR; TCRdb's table is partial and in-frame only. The top ten hold about 2.3% of the sample, which has roughly 30,000 clones, over 75% seen once. No cognate antigen is known for these TCRs. Noted time point: week 23, last vaccination. In every dose of vaccine, 300 ug of mutant IDH1 20-mer peptide was given alongside topical imiquimod. Sample: PBMCs, taken from a glioma patient whose treatment included an IDH1 peptide vaccine. These receptors came from a man in his forties or fifties with glioma.

The chain links TRBV7-9 to TRBJ2-2; D not resolved. CDR1 SEHNR and CDR2 FQNEAQ come from the germline V gene (reference sequence). V dropped 0 bases and J dropped 4 bases, with 6 bases sitting between them. The CDR3 is 14 amino acids. The CDR3 bases are TGTGCCAGCAGCTTAGCGTGGGCCACCGGGGAGCTGTTTTTT. The encoded protein is CASSLAWATGELFF.

The chain links TRBV2 to TRBJ2-3; 7 nucleotides align to TRBD1. V was clipped by 7 bases and J by 4 bases; unmatched bases: 11. The CDR3 is 15 amino acids. Germline values: CDR1 SNHLY, CDR2 FYNNEI. Here the CDR3 DNA reads TGTGCCAGCACTCGAACGGCAGGGGGTGCAGATACGCAGTATTTT. This sequence encodes CASTRTAGGADTQYF.

This chain joins TRBV2 and TRBJ1-4; no definite D call. Germline V CDR1 and CDR2: SNHLY, FYNNEI. Trimming stripped 5 bases from V and 0 bases from J, with 19 bases between. CDR3 length: 18 amino acids. CDR3 bases: TGTGCCAGCAGTTCACCGCGGACCCTTTCGACAACTAATGAAAAACTGTTTTTT. Its translation is CASSSPRTLSTTNEKLFF.

The V call is TRBV4-1, the J call TRBJ2-5; 7 bases line up with TRBD1. This CDR3 comprises 14 residues. V trimming: 5 bases; J trimming: 5 bases; junction bases outside the gene matches: 8. Germline V gene lookup returns CDR1 MGHRA and CDR2 YSYEKL. This CDR3 is CASSFRQGEETQYF. The CDR3 nucleotides are TGCGCCAGCAGCTTTAGACAGGGTGAGGAGACCCAGTACTTC.

V usage is TRBV27 and J usage is TRBJ2-2; D is unclear. Germline assignment: CDR1 MNHEY and CDR2 SMNVEV (reference sequence). Trimming shortened V by 4 bases and J by 7 bases, and 7 bases separated the two germline ends. The length of the CDR3 is 12 residues. CDR3 protein: CASSSFGGELFF. In DNA form, the CDR3 reads TGTGCCAGCAGTTCCTTTGGCGGGGAGCTGTTTTTT.

The chain uses TRBV6-5 and TRBJ2-5; D gene uncertain. This CDR3 is 11 amino acids long. V was shortened by 7 bases and J by 4 bases, with 7 bases between the two germline ends. Germline CDR1 and CDR2: MNHEY and SVGAGI. For the CDR3, the DNA is TGTGCCAGCATAAGAGGAGAGACCCAGTACTTC. Residues: CASIRGETQYF.

DNA for the CDR3: TGTGCCAGCAGCCCGACAGGGTACGGAGAGACCCAGTACTTC. Its translation: CASSPTGYGETQYF. The genes are TRBV6-1 and TRBJ2-5, with 7 bases that match TRBD1. CDR1 and CDR2 (germline): MNHNS, SASEGT. CDR3 size: 14 residues. V was pared by 6 bases and J by 4 bases, with 8 bases of the junction left unmatched.

This sequence joins TRBV7-2 and TRBJ2-2; no clear D. Per the germline V gene, CDR1 is SGHTA and CDR2 is FQGNSA. The CDR3 loop spans 14 amino acids. Trimming removed 0 bases at V and 4 bases at J, with 6 bases between. In DNA form, the CDR3 reads TGTGCCAGCAGCTTAGCGGGTCGCACCGGGGAGCTGTTTTTT. Its translation: CASSLAGRTGELFF.

The CDR3 bases are TGTGCCAGCAGCCATGACAGAACCGGGACTGTACGGACCGGGGAGCTGTTTTTT. Translation: CASSHDRTGTVRTGELFF. The chain links TRBV7-6 to TRBJ2-2, with a tentative D call TRBD2 (6 bases). Per the germline V gene, CDR1 is SGHVS and CDR2 is FNYEAQ. The CDR3 extends over 18 amino acids. V was pared by 5 bases and J by 5 bases, with 24 bases between.

V gene TRBV28 combines with J gene TRBJ1-2; D possibly corresponds to TRBD1 (5 bases). The CDR3 totals 16 residues. Germline V gene data show CDR1 as MDHEN and CDR2 as SYDVKM. V was shortened by 6 bases and J by 1 base, with 18 bases between the two germline ends. CDR3 protein: CASSFPRPGGNYGYTF. CDR3 DNA sequence: TGTGCCAGCAGCTTCCCGCGTCCCGGGGGTAACTATGGCTACACCTTC.

The rearrangement joins TRBV5-6 to TRBJ1-2; TRBD1 agrees at 9 bases. After removal of 6 bases from V and 8 bases from J, the junction contained 5 bases not matched to a gene. CDR3 length equals 12 residues. Per the germline V gene, CDR1 is SGHDT and CDR2 is YYEEEE. As DNA, the CDR3 is TGTGCCAGCACCAGGACAGGGGCAGGCTACACCTTC. Translation: CASTRTGAGYTF.

V usage is TRBV7-3 and J usage is TRBJ2-3; the D gene could be TRBD1 or TRBD2 (6 bases each). The CDR3 has 16 residues. Germline V CDR1 and CDR2: SGHTA, FQGTGA. Trimming removed 2 bases from V and 1 base from J, with 13 bases in between. The CDR3 DNA reads TGTGCCAGCAGCTTAGGAGGGGGGTCTCGCACAGATACGCAGTATTTT. This sequence encodes CASSLGGGSRTDTQYF. Based on the CDR3 plus reference TRBV7-3 and TRBJ2-3, the full variable domain is GAGVSQTPSNKVTEKGKYVELRCDPISGHTALYWYRQSLGQGPEFLIYFQGTGAADDSGLPNDRFFAVRPEGSVSTLKIQRTERGDSAVYLCASSLGGGSRTDTQYFGPGTRLTVL.

V and J are TRBV11-2 and TRBJ1-1; 7 nucleotides line up with TRBD1. The junction had 11 bases not matched to a gene; V was cut back by 4 bases and J by 6 bases. Germline-derived CDR1 and CDR2 are SGHAT and FQNNGV. The CDR3 loop spans 15 amino acids. The CDR3 loop reads CASSSLKGASAEAFF. CDR3 nucleotide sequence: TGTGCCAGCAGCTCCTTGAAGGGGGCGTCAGCTGAAGCTTTCTTT.

The J gene is TRBJ2-5, the V gene TRBV7-3, with unresolved D. Germline CDR1 is SGHTA and CDR2 is FQGTGA. This CDR3 has 13 residues. Trimming shortened V by 9 bases and J by 1 base, and 12 bases separated the two germline ends. CDR3 residues: CARIPKLQETQYF. CDR3 nucleotides: TGTGCCAGGATCCCTAAACTCCAAGAGACCCAGTACTTC.

CDR3 region: CAIRALGGSIDGYTF. CDR3 DNA sequence: TGTGCCATCAGGGCCCTCGGGGGCAGTATAGATGGCTACACCTTC. This chain joins TRBV10-3 and TRBJ1-2; maybe TRBD1 (6 bases). V was trimmed by 6 bases and J by 6 bases, leaving 20 bases between them. The CDR3 is made up of 15 amino acids. Per the germline V gene, CDR1 is ENHRY and CDR2 is SYGVKD.

This clone was seen once. The chain combines TRBV2 with TRBJ1-4; 7 nucleotides align to TRBD1. The V gene end was trimmed by 7 bases and the J gene end by 6 bases; junction bases not matched to a gene: 5. The length of the CDR3 is 13 residues. CDR1 and CDR2 from the germline V gene are SNHLY and FYNNEI. The CDR3 DNA sequence: TGTGCCAGCATACGACAGGGAGATGAAAAACTGTTTTTT. It codes for CASIRQGDEKLFF.

In its sample, this clone was seen once. The gene calls are TRBV5-8 and TRBJ1-2; D is unresolved. The CDR3 is made up of 10 amino acids. Trimming removed 4 bases from V and 6 bases from J, with 4 bases in between. CDR1 is SGHTS, CDR2 YDEGEE, per germline. Written as DNA, the CDR3 is TGTGCCAGCAGCGGCGATGGCTACACCTTC. Protein sequence: CASSGDGYTF.

The gene calls are TRBV29-1 and TRBJ2-5; D is possibly TRBD2 (6 bases). The CDR3 length is 12 residues. V shed 5 bases and J shed 11 bases, with 18 bases lying between them. Germline CDR1 and CDR2: SQVTM and ANQGSEA. CDR3 in amino acids: CSVPGLPGEQYF. The DNA for the CDR3 is TGCAGCGTTCCGGGACTCCCGGGAGAGCAGTACTTC. Based on the CDR3 plus reference TRBV29-1 and TRBJ2-5, the full variable domain is SAVISQKPSRDICQRGTSLTIQCQVDSQVTMMFWYRQQPGQSLTLIATANQGSEATYESGFVIDKFPISRPNLTFSTLTVSNMSPEDSSIYLCSVPGLPGEQYFGPGTRLLVL.